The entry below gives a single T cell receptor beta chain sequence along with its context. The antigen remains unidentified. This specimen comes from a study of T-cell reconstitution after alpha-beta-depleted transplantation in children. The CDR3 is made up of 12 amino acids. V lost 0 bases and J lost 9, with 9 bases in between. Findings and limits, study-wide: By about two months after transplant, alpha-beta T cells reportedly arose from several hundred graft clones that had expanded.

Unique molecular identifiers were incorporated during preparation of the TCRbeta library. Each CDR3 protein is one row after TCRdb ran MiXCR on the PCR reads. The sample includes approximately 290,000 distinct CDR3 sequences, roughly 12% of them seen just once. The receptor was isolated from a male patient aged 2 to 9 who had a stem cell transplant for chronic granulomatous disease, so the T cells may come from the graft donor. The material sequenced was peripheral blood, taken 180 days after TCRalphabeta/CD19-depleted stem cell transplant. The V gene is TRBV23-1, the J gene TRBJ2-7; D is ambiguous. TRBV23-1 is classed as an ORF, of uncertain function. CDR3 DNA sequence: TGCGCCAGCAGTCAATCTTGGCTAGGGCAGTACTTC. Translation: CASSQSWLGQYF.